The present TCR beta chain was sequenced within a study of CD8+ T cells in alopecia areata. In the study overall: People stayed on tofacitinib for 6 to 18 months, then stopped the drug for 6 months. Whole-study findings and limits: Relative to normal scalp, lesional scalp, especially alopecia totalis/universalis, showed higher clonality. Persistence in scalp and blood during tofacitinib was observed for many expanded lesional clones. TCR sharing was clearer in mice than between patients, perhaps partly owing to patient HLA diversity.

Sequencing used cDNA as its template, made by extracting RNA and reverse transcribing it. Assay used: immunoSEQ multiplex PCR; TCRdb lists only in-frame clones, some missing. This table has about 120,000 clones, approximately 57% appearing once. The V and J ends lost 1 base and 5 bases respectively, with 11 bases between them. Germline-derived CDR1 and CDR2 are GTSNPN and SVGIG (reference sequence). The CDR3 has 14 residues. The treatment is: oral pan-JAK inhibitor, 5-10 mg twice daily. Regarding this clone: The antigen remains unidentified.

The sequence derives from a human donor with alopecia areata. The sequencing here drew on CD4+ T cells sorted from blood, taken at week 4, from a patient treated with tofacitinib. The chain is built from TRBV30 and TRBJ1-4, with D uncertain. The CDR3 protein is CAWSGGVENEKLFF. DNA of the CDR3: TGTGCCTGGAGTGGTGGTGTCGAAAATGAAAAACTGTTTTTT.